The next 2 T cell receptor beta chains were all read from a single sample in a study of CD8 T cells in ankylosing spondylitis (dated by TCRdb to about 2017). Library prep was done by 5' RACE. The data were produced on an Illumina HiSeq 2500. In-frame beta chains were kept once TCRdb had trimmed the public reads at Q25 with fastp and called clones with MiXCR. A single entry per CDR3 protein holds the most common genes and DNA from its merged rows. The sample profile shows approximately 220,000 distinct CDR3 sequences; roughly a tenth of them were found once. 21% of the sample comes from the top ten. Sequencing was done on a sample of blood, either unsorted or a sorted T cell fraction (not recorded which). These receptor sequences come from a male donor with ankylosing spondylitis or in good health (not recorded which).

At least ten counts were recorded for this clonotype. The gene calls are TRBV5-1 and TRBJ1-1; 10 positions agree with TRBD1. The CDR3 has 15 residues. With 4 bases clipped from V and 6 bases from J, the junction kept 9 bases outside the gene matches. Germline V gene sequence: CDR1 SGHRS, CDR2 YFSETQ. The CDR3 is CASSPTDRGVPEAFF. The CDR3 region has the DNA TGCGCCAGCAGCCCCACGGACAGGGGGGTCCCTGAAGCTTTCTTT.

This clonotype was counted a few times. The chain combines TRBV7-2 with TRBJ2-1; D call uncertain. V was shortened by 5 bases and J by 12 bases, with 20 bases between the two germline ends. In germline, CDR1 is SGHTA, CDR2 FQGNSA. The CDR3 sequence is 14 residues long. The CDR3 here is CASSVKAQGWGQFF. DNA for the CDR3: TGTGCCAGCAGCGTCAAGGCCCAAGGCTGGGGGCAGTTCTTC.